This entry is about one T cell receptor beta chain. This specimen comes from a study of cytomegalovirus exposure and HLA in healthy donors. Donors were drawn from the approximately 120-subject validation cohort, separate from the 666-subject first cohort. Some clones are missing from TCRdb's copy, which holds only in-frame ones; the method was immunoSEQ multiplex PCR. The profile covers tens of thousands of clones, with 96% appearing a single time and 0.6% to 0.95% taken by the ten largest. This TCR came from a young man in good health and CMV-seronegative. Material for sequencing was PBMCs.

CDR3 region: CASRRDRGSGYTF. For the CDR3, the DNA is TGTGCCAGCAGAAGGGACAGGGGATCTGGCTACACCTTC. The V and J genes are TRBV6-5 and TRBJ1-2, with TRBD1 matching over 10 bases. This CDR3 contains 13 residues. The germline CDR1 and CDR2 sequences are MNHEY and SVGAGI. The trim removed 6 bases at V and 7 bases at J, leaving 5 bases unmatched.